The subject of this entry is one T cell receptor (beta chain). The antigen remains unidentified. The CD4+ fraction was divided into a CD45RA+ naive subset and a CD45RA-negative memory subset. TCRdb's table, derived via immunoSEQ multiplex PCR, lists solely in-frame clones and lacks some. The sample has under 600,000 clones; roughly 95% are singletons. The data were obtained in a study of shared clonotypes between healthy human individuals. The study, taken as a whole, reports: Sampling covered blood only; tissue repertoires likely differ. Despite large depth, sorted-subset datasets appeared incompletely sequenced.

Trimming took off 2 bases at V and 2 bases at J, with 6 bases between the two ends. Germline values: CDR1 MDHEN, CDR2 SYDVKM. CDR3 length: 13 amino acids. Sequencing was carried out using naive CD4+ T cells sorted from blood. The sample's subset: CD45RA+ positively selected. The chain combines TRBV28 with TRBJ1-2; no clear D. The origin of this receptor is a young woman in good health. The CDR3 sequence is CASSLSGNYGYTF. In DNA, the CDR3 is TGTGCCAGCAGTTTAAGTGGGAACTATGGCTACACCTTC.